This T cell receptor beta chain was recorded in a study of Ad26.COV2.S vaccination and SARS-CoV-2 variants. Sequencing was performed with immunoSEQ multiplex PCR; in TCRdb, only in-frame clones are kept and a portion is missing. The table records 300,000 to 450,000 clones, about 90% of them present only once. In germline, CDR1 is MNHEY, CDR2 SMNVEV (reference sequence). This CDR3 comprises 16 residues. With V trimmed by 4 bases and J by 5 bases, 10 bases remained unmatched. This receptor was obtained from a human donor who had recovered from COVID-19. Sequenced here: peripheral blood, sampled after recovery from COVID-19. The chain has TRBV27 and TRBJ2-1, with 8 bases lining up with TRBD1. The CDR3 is CASSSRQGQSNNEQFF. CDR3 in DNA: TGTGCCAGCAGTTCTCGACAGGGGCAATCTAACAATGAGCAGTTCTTC.